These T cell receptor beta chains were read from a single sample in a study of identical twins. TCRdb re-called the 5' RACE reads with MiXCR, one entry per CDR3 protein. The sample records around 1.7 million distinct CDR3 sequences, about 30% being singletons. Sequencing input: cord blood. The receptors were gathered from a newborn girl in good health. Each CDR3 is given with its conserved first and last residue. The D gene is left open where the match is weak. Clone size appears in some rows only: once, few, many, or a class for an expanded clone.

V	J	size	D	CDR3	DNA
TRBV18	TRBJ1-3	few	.	CASSPRGTGNTIYF	TGTGCCAGCTCACCACGGGGGACTGGAAACACCATATATTTT
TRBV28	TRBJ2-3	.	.	CASRRMGTDTQYF	TGTGCCAGCAGGAGAATGGGGACAGATACGCAGTATTTT
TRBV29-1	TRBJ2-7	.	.	CSVDEYNEQYF	TGCAGCGTTGACGAATACAATGAGCAGTACTTC
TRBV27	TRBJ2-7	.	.	CASSFEGGRETSYEQYF	TGTGCCAGCAGTTTTGAGGGGGGCAGGGAGACCTCCTACGAGCAGTACTTC
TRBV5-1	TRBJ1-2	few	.	CASSLNQGPYGYTF	TGCGCCAGCAGCTTGAATCAGGGGCCCTATGGCTACACCTTC
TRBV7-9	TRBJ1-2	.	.	CASSLDPGDNYGYTF	TGTGCCAGCAGCTTAGATCCCGGGGACAACTATGGCTACACCTTC
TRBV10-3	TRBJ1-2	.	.	CAISEFHQGNYGYTF	TGTGCCATCAGTGAGTTCCACCAGGGAAACTATGGCTACACCTTC
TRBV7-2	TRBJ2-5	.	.	CASSFKTRETQYF	TGTGCCAGCAGCTTCAAGACTAGGGAGACCCAGTACTTC
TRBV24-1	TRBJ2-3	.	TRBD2	CATSAPSGRDTDTQYF	TGTGCCACCAGTGCCCCCAGCGGGAGGGACACAGATACGCAGTATTTT
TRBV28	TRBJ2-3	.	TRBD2	CASLLAGGPTDTQYF	TGTGCCAGCTTACTAGCGGGAGGGCCCACAGATACGCAGTATTTT
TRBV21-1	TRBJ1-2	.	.	CASSKVGENYGYTF	TGTGCCAGCAGCAAAGTAGGGGAAAACTATGGCTACACCTTC
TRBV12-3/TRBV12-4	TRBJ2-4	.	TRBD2	CASSLRGLAGDGNIQYF	TGTGCCAGCAGTTTACGGGGACTAGCGGGAGATGGAAACATTCAGTACTTC
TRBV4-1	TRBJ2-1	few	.	CASSQVGGTPYNEQFF	TGCGCCAGCAGCCAAGTGGGCGGGACCCCCTACAATGAGCAGTTCTTC
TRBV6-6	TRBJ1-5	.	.	CASSYGDSNQPQHF	TGTGCCAGCAGTTATGGGGACAGCAATCAGCCCCAGCATTTT
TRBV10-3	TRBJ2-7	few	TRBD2	CAITVGLAAHEQYF	TGTGCCATCACCGTCGGTCTAGCGGCCCACGAGCAGTACTTC
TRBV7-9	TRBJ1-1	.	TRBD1	CASSSFPSYRGRRATEAFF	TGTGCCAGCAGTAGTTTCCCCAGTTACAGGGGGCGCCGGGCCACTGAAGCTTTCTTT
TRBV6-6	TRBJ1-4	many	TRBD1	CASRDTGVGEKLFF	TGTGCCAGCAGGGATACAGGGGTGGGTGAAAAACTGTTTTTT
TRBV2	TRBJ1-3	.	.	CASSEDRGRNTIYF	TGTGCCAGCAGTGAAGATCGGGGCAGAAACACCATATATTTT
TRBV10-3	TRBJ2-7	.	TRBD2	CAIAGSGRSEQYF	TGTGCCATCGCTGGTAGCGGGAGGTCCGAGCAGTACTTC
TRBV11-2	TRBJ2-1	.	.	CASSLEASPFNEQFF	TGTGCCAGCAGCTTAGAGGCTAGTCCTTTCAATGAGCAGTTCTTC
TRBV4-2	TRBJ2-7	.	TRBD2	CASSTRMGLAVNSYNEQYF	TGTGCCAGCAGCACCCGAATGGGACTAGCCGTTAACTCCTACAATGAGCAGTACTTC
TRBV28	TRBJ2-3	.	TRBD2	CASTYIRAGYGREKGTDTQYF	TGTGCCAGCACCTACATACGGGCAGGGTATGGGCGGGAGAAGGGCACAGATACGCAGTATTTT
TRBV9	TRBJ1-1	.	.	CASSVWGTVNTEAFF	TGTGCCAGCAGCGTATGGGGGACGGTGAACACTGAAGCTTTCTTT
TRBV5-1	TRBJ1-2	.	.	CASYQQGYGYTF	TGCGCCAGCTACCAACAGGGATATGGCTACACCTTC
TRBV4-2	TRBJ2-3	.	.	CASSQILGPTDTQYF	TGTGCCAGCAGCCAGATACTCGGACCCACAGATACGCAGTATTTT
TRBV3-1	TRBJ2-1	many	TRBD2	CASSQLAGGPYNEQFF	TGTGCCAGCAGCCAACTAGCGGGAGGCCCCTACAATGAGCAGTTCTTC
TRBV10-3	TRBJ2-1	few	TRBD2	CAISQRDYSNEQFF	TGTGCCATCAGTCAACGGGACTACAGCAATGAGCAGTTCTTC
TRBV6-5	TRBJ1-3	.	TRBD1	CASSYSQGTGHPGNTIYF	TGTGCCAGCAGTTACTCACAGGGGACAGGGCACCCGGGAAACACCATATATTTT